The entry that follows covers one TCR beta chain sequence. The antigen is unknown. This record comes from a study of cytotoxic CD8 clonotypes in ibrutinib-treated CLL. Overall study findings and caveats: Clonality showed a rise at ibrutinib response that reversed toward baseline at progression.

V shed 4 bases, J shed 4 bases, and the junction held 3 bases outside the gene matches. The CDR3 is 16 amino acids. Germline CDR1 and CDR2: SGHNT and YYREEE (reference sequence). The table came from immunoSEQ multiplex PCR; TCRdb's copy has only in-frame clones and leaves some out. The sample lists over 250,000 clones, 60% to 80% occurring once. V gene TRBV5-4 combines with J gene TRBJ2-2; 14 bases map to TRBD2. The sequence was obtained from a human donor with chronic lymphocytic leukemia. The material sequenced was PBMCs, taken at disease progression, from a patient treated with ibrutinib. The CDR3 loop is CASSGTSGGATGELFF. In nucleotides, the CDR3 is TGTGCCAGCAGCGGGACTAGCGGGGGCGCCACCGGGGAGCTGTTTTTT.